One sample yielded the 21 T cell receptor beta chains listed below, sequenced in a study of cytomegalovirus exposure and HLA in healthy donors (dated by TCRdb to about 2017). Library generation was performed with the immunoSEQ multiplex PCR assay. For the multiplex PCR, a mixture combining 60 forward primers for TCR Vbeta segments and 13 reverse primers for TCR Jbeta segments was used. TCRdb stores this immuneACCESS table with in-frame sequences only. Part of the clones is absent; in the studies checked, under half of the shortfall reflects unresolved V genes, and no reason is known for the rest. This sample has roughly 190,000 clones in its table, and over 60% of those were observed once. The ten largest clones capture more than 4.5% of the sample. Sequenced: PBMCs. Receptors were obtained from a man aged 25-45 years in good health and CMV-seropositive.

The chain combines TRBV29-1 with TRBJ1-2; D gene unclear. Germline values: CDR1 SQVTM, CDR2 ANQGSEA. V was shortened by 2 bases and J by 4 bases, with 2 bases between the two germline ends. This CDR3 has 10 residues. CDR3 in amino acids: CSVERYGYTF. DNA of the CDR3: TGCAGCGTTGAACGCTATGGCTACACCTTC.

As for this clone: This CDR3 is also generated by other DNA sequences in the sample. Written as DNA, the CDR3 is TGTGCCAGCTCGTACAGGGACGAGCAGTACTTC. Protein: CASSYRDEQYF. This chain joins TRBV18 and TRBJ2-7; D might be TRBD1 (6 bases). CDR1 KGHSH and CDR2 LQKENI come from the germline V gene. The CDR3 totals 11 residues. Trimming took 6 bases from V and 5 from J, leaving 8 bases between them. The full variable domain, rest sourced from reference TRBV18 and TRBJ2-7, is NAGVMQNPRHLVRRRGQEARLRCSPMKGHSHVYWYRQLPEEGLKFMVYLQKENIIDESGMPKERFSAEFPKEGPSILRIQQVVRGDSAAYFCASSYRDEQYFGPGTRLTVT.

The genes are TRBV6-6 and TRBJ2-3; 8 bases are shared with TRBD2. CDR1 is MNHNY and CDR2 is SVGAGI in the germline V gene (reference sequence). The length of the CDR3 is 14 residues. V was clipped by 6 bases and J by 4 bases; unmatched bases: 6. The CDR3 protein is CASRLSGSADTQYF. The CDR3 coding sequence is TGTGCCAGCAGACTCAGCGGGAGTGCAGATACGCAGTATTTT.

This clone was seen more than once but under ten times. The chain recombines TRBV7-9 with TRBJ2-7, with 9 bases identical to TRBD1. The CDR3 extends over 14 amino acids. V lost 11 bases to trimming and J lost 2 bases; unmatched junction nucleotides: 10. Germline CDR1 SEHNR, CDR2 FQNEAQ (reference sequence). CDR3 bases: TGTGCCTCTGTGGGGGGGACAGGGACCTACGAGCAGTACTTC. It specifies CASVGGTGTYEQYF.

CDR3 nucleotide sequence: TGTGCCAGCAGCTTCGGGACAGGATACACCGGGGAGCTGTTTTTT. It translates to CASSFGTGYTGELFF. V gene TRBV7-9 combines with J gene TRBJ2-2, with TRBD1 matching over 8 bases. V shed 3 bases, J shed 3 bases, and the junction held 3 bases outside the gene matches. Germline V lookup: CDR1 SEHNR, CDR2 FQNEAQ (reference sequence). The CDR3 runs 15 residues.

DNA of the CDR3: TGTGCCAGTAGGCCGGGATTCACGGATGAAAAACTGTTTTTT. It encodes CASRPGFTDEKLFF. The V call is TRBV19, the J call TRBJ1-4; D is unclear. Germline assignment: CDR1 LNHDA and CDR2 SQIVND (reference sequence). The CDR3 has 14 amino acids. The ends were cut back, 6 bases at V and 6 bases at J, with 14 bases in the middle.

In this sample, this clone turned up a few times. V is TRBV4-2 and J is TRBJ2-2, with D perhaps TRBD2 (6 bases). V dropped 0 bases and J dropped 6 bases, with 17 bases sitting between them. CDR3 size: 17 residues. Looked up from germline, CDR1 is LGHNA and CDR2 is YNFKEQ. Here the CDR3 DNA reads TGTGCCAGCAGCCAAGATCTTGGGGCGGGGCGGTCCGGGGAGCTGTTTTTT. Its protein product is CASSQDLGAGRSGELFF.

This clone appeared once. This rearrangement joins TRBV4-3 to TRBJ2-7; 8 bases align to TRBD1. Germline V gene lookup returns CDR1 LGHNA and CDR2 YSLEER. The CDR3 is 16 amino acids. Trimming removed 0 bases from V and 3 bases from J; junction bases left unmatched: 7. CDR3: CASSQDPGTGHYEQYF. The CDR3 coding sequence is TGCGCCAGCAGCCAAGATCCCGGGACAGGCCACTACGAGCAGTACTTC.

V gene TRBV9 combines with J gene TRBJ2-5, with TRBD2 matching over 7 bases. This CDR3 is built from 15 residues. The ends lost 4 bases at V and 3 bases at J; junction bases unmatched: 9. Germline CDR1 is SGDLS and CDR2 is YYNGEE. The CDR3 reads CASSLQGLPEETQYF. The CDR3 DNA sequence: TGTGCCAGCAGCCTCCAGGGACTACCTGAAGAGACCCAGTACTTC.

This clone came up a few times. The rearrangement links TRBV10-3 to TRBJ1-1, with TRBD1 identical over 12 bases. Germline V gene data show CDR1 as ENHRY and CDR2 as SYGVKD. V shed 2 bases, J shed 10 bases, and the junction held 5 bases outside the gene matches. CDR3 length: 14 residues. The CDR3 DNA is TGTGCCATCAGTGAGACGGGACAGGGGGCGAGAGCTTTCTTT. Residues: CAISETGQGARAFF.

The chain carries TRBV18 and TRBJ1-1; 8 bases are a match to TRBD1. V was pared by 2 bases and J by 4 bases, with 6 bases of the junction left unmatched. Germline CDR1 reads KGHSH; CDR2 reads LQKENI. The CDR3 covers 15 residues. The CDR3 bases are TGTGCCAGCTCACCAGCTGGACAGGGTAGCACTGAAGCTTTCTTT. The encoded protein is CASSPAGQGSTEAFF.

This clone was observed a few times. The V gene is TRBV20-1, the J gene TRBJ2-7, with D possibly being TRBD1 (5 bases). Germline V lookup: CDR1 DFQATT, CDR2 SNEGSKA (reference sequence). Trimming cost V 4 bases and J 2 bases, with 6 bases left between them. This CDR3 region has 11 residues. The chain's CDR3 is CSATRAYEQYF. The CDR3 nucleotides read TGCAGTGCTACCAGGGCCTACGAGCAGTACTTC.

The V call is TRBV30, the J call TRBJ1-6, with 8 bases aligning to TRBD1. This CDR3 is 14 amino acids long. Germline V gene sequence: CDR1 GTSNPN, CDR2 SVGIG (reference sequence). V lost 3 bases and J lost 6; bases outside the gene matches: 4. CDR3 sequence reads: CAWSQGQANSPLHF. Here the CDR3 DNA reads TGTGCCTGGAGCCAGGGACAGGCTAATTCACCCCTCCACTTT.

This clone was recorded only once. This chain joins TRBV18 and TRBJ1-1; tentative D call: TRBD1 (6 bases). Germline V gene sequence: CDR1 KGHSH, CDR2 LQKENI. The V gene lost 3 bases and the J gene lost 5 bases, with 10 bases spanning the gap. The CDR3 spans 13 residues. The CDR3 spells CASSPGGRTEAFF. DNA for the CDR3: TGTGCCAGCTCACCCGGGGGGCGGACTGAAGCTTTCTTT. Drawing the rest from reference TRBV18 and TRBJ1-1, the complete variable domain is NAGVMQNPRHLVRRRGQEARLRCSPMKGHSHVYWYRQLPEEGLKFMVYLQKENIIDESGMPKERFSAEFPKEGPSILRIQQVVRGDSAAYFCASSPGGRTEAFFGQGTRLTVV.

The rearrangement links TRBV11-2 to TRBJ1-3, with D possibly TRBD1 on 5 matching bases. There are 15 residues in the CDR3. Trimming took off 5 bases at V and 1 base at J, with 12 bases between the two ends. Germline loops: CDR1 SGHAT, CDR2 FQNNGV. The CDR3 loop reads CASSPPGGSGNTIYF. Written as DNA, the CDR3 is TGTGCCAGCAGCCCCCCCGGGGGTTCTGGAAACACCATATATTTT.

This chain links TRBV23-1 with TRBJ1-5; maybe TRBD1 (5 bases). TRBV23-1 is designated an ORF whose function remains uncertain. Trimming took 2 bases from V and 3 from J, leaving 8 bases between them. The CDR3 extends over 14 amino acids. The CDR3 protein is CASSQRQLNQPQHF. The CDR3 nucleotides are TGCGCCAGCAGTCAACGACAGCTCAATCAGCCCCAGCATTTT.

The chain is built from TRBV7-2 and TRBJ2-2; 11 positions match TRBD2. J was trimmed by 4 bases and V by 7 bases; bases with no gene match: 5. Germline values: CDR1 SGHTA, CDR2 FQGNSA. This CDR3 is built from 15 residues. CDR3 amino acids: CASTSLAGGTGELFF. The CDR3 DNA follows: TGTGCCAGCACCTCCCTAGCGGGAGGCACCGGGGAGCTGTTTTTT.

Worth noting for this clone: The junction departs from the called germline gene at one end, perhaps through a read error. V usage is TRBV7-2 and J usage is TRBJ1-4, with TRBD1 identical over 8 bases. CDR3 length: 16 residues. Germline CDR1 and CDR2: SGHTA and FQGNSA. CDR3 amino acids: CASSRSGTGHNEQLFF. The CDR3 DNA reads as TGTGCCAGCAGTCGCTCCGGGACAGGACATAATGAACAACTGTTTTTT.

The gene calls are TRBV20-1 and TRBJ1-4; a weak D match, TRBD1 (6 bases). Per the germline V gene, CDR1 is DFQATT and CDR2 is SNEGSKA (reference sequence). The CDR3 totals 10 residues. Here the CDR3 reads CRVRGEKLFF. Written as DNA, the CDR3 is TGCAGGGTAAGGGGGGAAAAACTGTTTTTT.

The CDR3 DNA sequence: TGTGCCAGCACCAAACCCCGGGAAACCTACGAGCAGTACTTC. Translation gives CASTKPRETYEQYF. The chain combines TRBV5-8 with TRBJ2-7; D is possibly TRBD2 (5 bases). The CDR3 is 14 residues long. Trimming took 6 bases from V and 2 from J, leaving 15 bases between them. CDR1 and CDR2 (germline): SGHTS, YDEGEE.

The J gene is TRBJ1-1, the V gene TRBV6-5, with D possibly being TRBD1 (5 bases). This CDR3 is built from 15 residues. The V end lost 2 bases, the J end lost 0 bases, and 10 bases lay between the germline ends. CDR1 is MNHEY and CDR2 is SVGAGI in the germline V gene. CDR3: CASSYQGTMNTEAFF. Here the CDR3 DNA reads TGTGCCAGCAGTTACCAAGGGACTATGAACACTGAAGCTTTCTTT.